This T cell receptor (beta chain) was captured by sequencing in a study of T cell responses to AZD1222 COVID-19 vaccine. Study conclusions and caveats: Clonal diversity may have been underestimated in mostly white British donors. Spike was spanned by vaccine-associated CD4 TCRs, with dominance at 160-218 and 743-854. Two AZD1222 doses significantly raised spike-specific TCR breadth and depth over controls.

TCRdb's table, derived via immunoSEQ multiplex PCR, lists solely in-frame clones and lacks some. The table has about 120,000 clones, roughly nine tenths seen once. The V end was cut by 3 bases, the J end by 3 bases, with 4 bases between. The CDR3 runs 12 residues. Germline V gene lookup returns CDR1 MDHEN and CDR2 SYDVKM. Note on this clone: The antigen is not known.

The TCR comes from an adult in good health. This specimen consisted of peripheral blood, obtained on day 0 of AZD1222 vaccination. This chain uses TRBV28 with TRBJ2-3; no definite D call. CDR3 residues: CASSLETDTQYF. As DNA, the CDR3 is TGTGCCAGCAGTTTGGAGACAGATACGCAGTATTTT.